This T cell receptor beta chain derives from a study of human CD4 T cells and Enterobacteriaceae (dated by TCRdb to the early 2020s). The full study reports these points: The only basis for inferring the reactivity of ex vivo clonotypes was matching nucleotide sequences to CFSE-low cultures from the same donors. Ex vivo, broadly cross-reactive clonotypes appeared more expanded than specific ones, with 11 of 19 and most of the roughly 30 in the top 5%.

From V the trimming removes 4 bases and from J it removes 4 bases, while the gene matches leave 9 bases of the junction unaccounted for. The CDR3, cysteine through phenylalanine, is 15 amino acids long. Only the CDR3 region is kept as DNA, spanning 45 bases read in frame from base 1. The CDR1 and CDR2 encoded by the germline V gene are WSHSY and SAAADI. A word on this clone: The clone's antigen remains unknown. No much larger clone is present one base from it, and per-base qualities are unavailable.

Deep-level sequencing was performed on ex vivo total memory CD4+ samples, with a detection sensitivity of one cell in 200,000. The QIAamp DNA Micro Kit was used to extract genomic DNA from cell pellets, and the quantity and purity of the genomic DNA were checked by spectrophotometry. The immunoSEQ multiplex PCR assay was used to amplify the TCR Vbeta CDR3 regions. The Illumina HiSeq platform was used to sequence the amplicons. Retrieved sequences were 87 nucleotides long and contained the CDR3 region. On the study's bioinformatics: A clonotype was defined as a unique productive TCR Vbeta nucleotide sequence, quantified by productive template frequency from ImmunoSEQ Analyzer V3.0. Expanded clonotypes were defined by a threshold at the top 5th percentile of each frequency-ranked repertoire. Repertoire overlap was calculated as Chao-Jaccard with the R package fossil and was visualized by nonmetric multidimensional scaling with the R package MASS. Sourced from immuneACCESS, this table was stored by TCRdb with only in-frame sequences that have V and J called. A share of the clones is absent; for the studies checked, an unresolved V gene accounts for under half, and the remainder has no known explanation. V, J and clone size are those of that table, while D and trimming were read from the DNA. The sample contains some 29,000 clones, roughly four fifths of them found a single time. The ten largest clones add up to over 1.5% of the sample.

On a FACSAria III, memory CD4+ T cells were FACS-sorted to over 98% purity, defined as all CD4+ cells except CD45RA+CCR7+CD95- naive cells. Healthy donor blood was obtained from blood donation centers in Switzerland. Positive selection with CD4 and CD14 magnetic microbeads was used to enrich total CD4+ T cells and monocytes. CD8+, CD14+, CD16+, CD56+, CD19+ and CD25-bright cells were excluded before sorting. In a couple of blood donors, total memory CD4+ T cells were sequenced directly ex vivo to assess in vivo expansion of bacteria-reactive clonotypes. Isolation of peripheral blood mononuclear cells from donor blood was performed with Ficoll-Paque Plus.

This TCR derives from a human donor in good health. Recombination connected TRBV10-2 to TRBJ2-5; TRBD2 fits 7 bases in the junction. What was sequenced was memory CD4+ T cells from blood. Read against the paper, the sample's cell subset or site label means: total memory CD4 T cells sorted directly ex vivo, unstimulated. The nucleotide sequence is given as TGCGCCAGCAGTGCCACTAGCGTTGGTCCAGAGACCCAGTACTTC. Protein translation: CASSATSVGPETQYF.